Detailed here is one TCR beta chain. The antigen remains undetermined. This record comes from a study of T cell repertoires in urothelial bladder cancer. In the study overall: The approximately 12 resected lesions were three cT0, three cTa, three cT1 and three cT2 or greater.

Data came from immunoSEQ multiplex PCR; TCRdb stores just in-frame clones and leaves some out. The data contain 2,000 to 2,500 clones, about three quarters of them singletons. Study-wide findings and caveats: Median infiltrating lymphocyte percentage was roughly 1.9% in carcinoma specimens. Benign specimens held more T cells than urothelial carcinoma specimens. In carcinoma specimens, a single clone made up to roughly 15% of infiltrating lymphocytes.

This receptor was taken from a human donor with urothelial carcinoma. The material sequenced was tumor-infiltrating cells from bladder cancer.

CDR3 sequence (DNA): TGTGCCAGCAGCGGTGGGGCGGACCCGCCCGGAACCCAGTACTTC. Its translation: CASSGGADPPGTQYF. The genes are TRBV7-9 and TRBJ2-5; D possibly corresponds to TRBD1 (5 bases). Germline CDR1 and CDR2: SEHNR and FQNEAQ (reference sequence). Trimming took off 5 bases at V and 8 bases at J, with 21 bases between the two ends. The CDR3 is 15 residues long.